The present T cell receptor beta chain was sequenced within a study of blood T cell repertoires in COVID-19. The overall study: Material from acute and convalescent COVID-19 was sourced from the United States, Italy and Spain. PBMCs, B-cell-depleted T cells, or T cells provided the cDNA or gDNA that made up the material.

Authors' methods: Amplification of reference gene primers provided the estimated nucleated cell counts. Clones were sequenced by immunoSEQ multiplex PCR, and TCRdb holds only the in-frame ones, with some missing. That table is the source of V, J and clone size, and D and trimming were worked out from the DNA. Of 300,000 or so clones in the sample, approximately 89% are singletons; the top ten hold 5.5% to 8.5%. The CDR3 contains 14 residues. Trimming at V came to 9 bases and at J to 5 bases, leaving 9 bases not matched to a gene. Per the germline V gene, CDR1 is SEHNR and CDR2 is FQNEAQ (reference sequence).

The TCR comes from a woman aged 30 to 39 who had recovered from COVID-19. The chain recombines TRBV7-9 with TRBJ2-5; 10 bases agree with TRBD2. The sequenced sample consisted of peripheral blood. Written as DNA, the CDR3 is TGTGCCAGTACAAGCGGGGGGGCGTTGGAGACCCAGTACTTC. Its translation: CASTSGGALETQYF. The full variable domain, its missing parts supplied by reference TRBV7-9 and TRBJ2-5, is DTGVSQNPRHKITKRGQNVTFRCDPISEHNRLYWYRQTLGQGPEFLTYFQNEAQLEKSRLLSDRFSAERPKGSFSTLEIQRTEQGDSAMYLCASTSGGALETQYFGPGTRLLVL.